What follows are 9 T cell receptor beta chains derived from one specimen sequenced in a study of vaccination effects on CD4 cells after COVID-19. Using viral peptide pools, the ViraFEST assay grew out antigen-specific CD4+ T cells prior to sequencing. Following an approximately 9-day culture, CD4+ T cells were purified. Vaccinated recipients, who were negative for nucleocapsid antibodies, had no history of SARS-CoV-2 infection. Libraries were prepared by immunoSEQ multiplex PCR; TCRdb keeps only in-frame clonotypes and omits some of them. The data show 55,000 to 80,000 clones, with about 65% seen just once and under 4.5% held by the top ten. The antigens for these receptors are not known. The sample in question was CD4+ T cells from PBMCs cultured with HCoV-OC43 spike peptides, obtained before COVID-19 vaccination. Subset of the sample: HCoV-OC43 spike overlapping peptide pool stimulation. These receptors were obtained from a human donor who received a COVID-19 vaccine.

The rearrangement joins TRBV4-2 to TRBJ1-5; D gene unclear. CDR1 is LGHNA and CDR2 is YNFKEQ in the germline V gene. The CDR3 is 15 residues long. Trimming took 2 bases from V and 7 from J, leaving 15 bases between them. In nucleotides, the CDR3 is TGTGCCAGCAGCCAATACTTTCAGTCGGGACAGCCCCAGCATTTT. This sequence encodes CASSQYFQSGQPQHF.

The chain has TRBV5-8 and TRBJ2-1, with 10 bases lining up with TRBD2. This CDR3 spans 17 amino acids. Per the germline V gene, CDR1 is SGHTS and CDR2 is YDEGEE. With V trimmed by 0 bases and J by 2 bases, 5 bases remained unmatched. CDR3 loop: CASSLASTSGAYNEQFF. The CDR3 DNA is TGTGCCAGCAGCTTGGCCAGCACTAGCGGGGCCTACAATGAGCAGTTCTTC. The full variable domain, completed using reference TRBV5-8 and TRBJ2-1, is EAGVTQSPTHLIKTRGQQATLRCSPISGHTSVYWYQQALGLGLQFLLWYDEGEERNRGNFPPRFSGRQFPNYSSELNVNALELEDSALYLCASSLASTSGAYNEQFFGPGTRLTVL.

The CDR3 DNA reads as TGTGCCAGCAGCTCCGGACTAGCCGCAGATACGCAGTATTTT. Translating gives CASSSGLAADTQYF. The chain carries TRBV5-4 and TRBJ2-3, with 8 bases aligning to TRBD2. CDR1 SGHNT and CDR2 YYREEE come from the germline V gene (reference sequence). This CDR3 has 14 amino acids. Trimming at V came to 3 bases and at J to 4 bases, leaving 4 bases not matched to a gene. Looking up the rest from reference TRBV5-4 and TRBJ2-3 gives the full variable domain: ETGVTQSPTHLIKTRGQQVTLRCSSQSGHNTVSWYQQALGQGPQFIFQYYREEENGRGNFPPRFSGLQFPNYSSELNVNALELDDSALYLCASSSGLAADTQYFGPGTRLTVL.

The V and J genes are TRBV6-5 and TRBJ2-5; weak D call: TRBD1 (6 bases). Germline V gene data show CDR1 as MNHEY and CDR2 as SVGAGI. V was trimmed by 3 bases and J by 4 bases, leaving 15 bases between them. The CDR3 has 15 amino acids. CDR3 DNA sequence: TGTGCCAGCAGTTATTCCGGGACATTGGTAGAGACCCAGTACTTC. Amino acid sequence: CASSYSGTLVETQYF.

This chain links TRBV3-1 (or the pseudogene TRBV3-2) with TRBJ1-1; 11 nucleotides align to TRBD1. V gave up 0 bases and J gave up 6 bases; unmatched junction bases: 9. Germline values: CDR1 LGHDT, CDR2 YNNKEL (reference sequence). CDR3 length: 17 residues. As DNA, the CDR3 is TGTGCCAGCAGCCAAGATCTTGGACAGGGGGCTAGGGCTGAAGCTTTCTTT. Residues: CASSQDLGQGARAEAFF.

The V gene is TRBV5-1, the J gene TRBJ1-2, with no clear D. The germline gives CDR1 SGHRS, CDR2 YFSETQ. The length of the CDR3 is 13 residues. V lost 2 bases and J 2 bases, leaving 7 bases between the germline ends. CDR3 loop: CASSFQHNYGYTF. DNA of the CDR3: TGCGCCAGCAGCTTCCAGCACAACTATGGCTACACCTTC.

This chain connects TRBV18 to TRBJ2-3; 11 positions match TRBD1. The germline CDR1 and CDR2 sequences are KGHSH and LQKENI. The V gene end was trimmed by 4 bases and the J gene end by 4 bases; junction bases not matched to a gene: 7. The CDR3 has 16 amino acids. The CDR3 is CASSRGQGVEADTQYF. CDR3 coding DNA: TGTGCCAGCTCACGGGGACAGGGGGTCGAGGCAGATACGCAGTATTTT.

As DNA, the CDR3 is TGTGCCAGCAGCTTCGACAGACAAGAGACCCAGTACTTC. Translating it yields CASSFDRQETQYF. The J gene is TRBJ2-5, the V gene TRBV7-3; a weak D match, TRBD1 (5 bases). The CDR3 covers 13 residues. CDR1 is SGHTA and CDR2 is FQGTGA in the germline V gene. The V end was cut by 3 bases, the J end by 2 bases, with 7 bases between. Variable domain in full (rest from reference TRBV7-3 and TRBJ2-5): GAGVSQTPSNKVTEKGKYVELRCDPISGHTALYWYRQSLGQGPEFLIYFQGTGAADDSGLPNDRFFAVRPEGSVSTLKIQRTERGDSAVYLCASSFDRQETQYFGPGTRLLVL.

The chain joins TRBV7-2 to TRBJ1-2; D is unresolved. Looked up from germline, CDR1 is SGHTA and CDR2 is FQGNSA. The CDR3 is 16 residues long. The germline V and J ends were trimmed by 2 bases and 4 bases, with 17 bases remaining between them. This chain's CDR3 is CASSLRIGPTTYGYTF. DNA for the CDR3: TGTGCCAGCAGCTTACGGATAGGGCCAACTACCTATGGCTACACCTTC.